These T cell receptor beta chains were read from a single sample in a study of persistence of HIV-infected CD4 T cells. Here immunoSEQ multiplex PCR was the method, and the copy in TCRdb shows in-frame clones only, minus some. Of more than 35,000 clones listed, 65% to 85% were seen once; the top ten hold approximately 1.5%. Antigens of these TCRs are unknown. The source was CD4+ T cells sorted from PBMCs after approximately 19-hour stimulation, collected from a patient who received antiretroviral therapy. The origin of the receptors is an adult man with HIV who was CMV-seropositive. Each CDR3 is given with its conserved first and last residue. The D gene is left open where the match is weak. The size entry is marked missing in some rows and otherwise reads once, few, many or a size class.

NA	TRBV10-3	TRBJ2-7	NA	TGTGCCATCAGTGAGTTCCTCTACGAGCAGTACTTC	CAISEFLYEQYF
NA	TRBV7-9	TRBJ1-3	NA	TGTGCCAGCAGAGAGGGAGAGGCTGGAAACACCATATATTTT	CASREGEAGNTIYF
NA	TRBV4-1	TRBJ1-5	NA	TGCGCCAGCAGCCAAGCTCAGAGTAACGATCAGCCCCAGCATTTT	CASSQAQSNDQPQHF
NA	TRBV6-6	TRBJ2-3	TRBD2	TGTGCCAGCACTAAAAGGGGACTAGCTTTGACAGATACGCAGTATTTT	CASTKRGLALTDTQYF
NA	TRBV18	TRBJ1-5	NA	TGTGCCAGCTCCGTCGGAGGGCGCATCCAGCCCCAGCATTTT	CASSVGGRIQPQHF
medium-sized	TRBV3-1/TRBV3-2	TRBJ1-1	NA	TGTGCCAGCAGCCCTTGGACACCGAACACTGAAGCTTTCTTT	CASSPWTPNTEAFF
NA	TRBV7-2	TRBJ2-3	TRBD2	TGTGCCAGCAGCTTAGAGGGGCGGGGGGGCCGAGCGGATACGCAGTATTTT	CASSLEGRGGRADTQYF
few	TRBV5-1	TRBJ2-1	TRBD1	TGCGCCAGCAGCCCAGACAGGGGCGGCGAGCAGTTCTTC	CASSPDRGGEQFF
NA	TRBV28	TRBJ2-3	NA	TGTGCCAGCAAAGGATGGGATACGCAGTATTTT	CASKGWDTQYF
NA	TRBV6-5	TRBJ1-2	NA	TGTGCCAGCAGCCTCGCGGGGTTCTATGGCTACACCTTC	CASSLAGFYGYTF
NA	TRBV24-1	TRBJ2-3	TRBD2	TGTGCCACCAGCGCTCGCGGAGCGGGGGGCCAGGATACGCAGTATTTT	CATSARGAGGQDTQYF
NA	TRBV2	TRBJ1-2	NA	TGTGCCAGCAGTGATAATATAAATCGTAACGGCTACACCTTC	CASSDNINRNGYTF
NA	TRBV6-6	TRBJ1-2	NA	TGTGCCAGCAGTCCCGGTGGTGGAGCTAACTATGGCTACACCTTC	CASSPGGGANYGYTF
NA	TRBV9	TRBJ2-3	TRBD2	TGTGCCAGCAGCGCGAGCGGGGGGTCAACAGGTACGCAGTATTTT	CASSASGGSTGTQYF
once	TRBV6-5	TRBJ2-7	NA	TGTGCCAGCAGGGGAAGGGGCTACGAGCAGTACTTC	CASRGRGYEQYF
few	TRBV2	TRBJ1-2	NA	TGTGCCAGCAGCCCGACAGACATCCCCGGCTATGGCTACACCTTC	CASSPTDIPGYGYTF
NA	TRBV2	TRBJ2-3	NA	TGTGCCAGCAATTCGGGGCTTCTGGATACGCAGTATTTT	CASNSGLLDTQYF
NA	TRBV6-5	TRBJ2-2	NA	TGTGCCAGCAGTTACTCCTTGGCTAGGAACACCGGGGAGCTGTTTTTT	CASSYSLARNTGELFF
NA	TRBV12-3/TRBV12-4	TRBJ2-7	NA	TGTGCCAGCTCCGGGCCTCAGTCCTACGAGCAGTACTTC	CASSGPQSYEQYF
NA	TRBV6-2/TRBV6-3	TRBJ2-3	NA	TGTGCCAGCAGTCGGACTACTAGCACAGATACGCAGTATTTT	CASSRTTSTDTQYF
NA	TRBV18	TRBJ2-7	TRBD1	TGTGCCAGCTCATTGGGACAGGTCTCATCCGAGCAGTACTTC	CASSLGQVSSEQYF
NA	TRBV7-2	TRBJ1-5	TRBD1	TGTGCCAGCAGCTCTGGCGACAGGGTGAGACAGCCCCAGCATTTT	CASSSGDRVRQPQHF
NA	TRBV9	TRBJ2-3	NA	TGTGCCAGCAGCGTAGTCGGAGATACGCAGTATTTT	CASSVVGDTQYF
NA	TRBV12-3/TRBV12-4	TRBJ1-5	NA	TGTGCCAGCAGTTTCGGGACCCAGCCCCAGCATTTT	CASSFGTQPQHF
NA	TRBV2	TRBJ1-1	NA	TGTGCCAGCAGTGTGGAGGGGAACACTGAAGCTTTCTTT	CASSVEGNTEAFF
NA	TRBV5-1	TRBJ2-3	TRBD2	TGCGCCAGCAGCTTGGGGGGACTAGCGCTCAGCACAGATACGCAGTATTTT	CASSLGGLALSTDTQYF
NA	TRBV5-1	TRBJ1-5	TRBD1	TGCGCCAGCAGCTTGGGGACAGGTAGCAATCAGCCCCAGCATTTT	CASSLGTGSNQPQHF
NA	TRBV29-1	TRBJ1-3	NA	TGCAGCGTTGATTACAGATCTGGAAACACCATATATTTT	CSVDYRSGNTIYF
NA	TRBV3-1/TRBV3-2	TRBJ2-7	NA	TGTGCCAGCAGCCAGGGGAACCACGAGCAATACTTC	CASSQGNHEQYF
few	TRBV5-1	TRBJ2-7	TRBD1	TGCGCCAGCAGCGTGGGACAGGCCGCCTACGAGCAGTACTTC	CASSVGQAAYEQYF